The present entry profiles one T cell receptor (beta chain) with its context. These data originate in a study of blood T cell repertoires in COVID-19. As for the study in general: The study drew acute and convalescent COVID-19 samples from the United States, Italy and Spain. Nucleic acid was either cDNA or gDNA, and it came from T cells, B-cell-depleted T cells, or PBMCs.

Germline assignment: CDR1 MNHEY and CDR2 SVGEGT. The CDR3 runs to 15 residues. V was trimmed by 3 bases and J by 0 bases, leaving 10 bases between them. Libraries were prepared by immunoSEQ multiplex PCR; TCRdb keeps only in-frame clonotypes and omits some of them. Among roughly 350,000 clones listed, roughly 88% were seen once. This sequence was found in a woman aged 45-60 years with active or convalescent COVID-19. The material sequenced was peripheral blood. The rearrangement joins TRBV6-2 or TRBV6-3 to TRBJ2-3, with D maybe TRBD2 (6 bases). CDR3 amino acids: CASSYDSGSTDTQYF. Written as DNA, the CDR3 is TGTGCCAGCAGTTATGATAGCGGAAGCACAGATACGCAGTATTTT.